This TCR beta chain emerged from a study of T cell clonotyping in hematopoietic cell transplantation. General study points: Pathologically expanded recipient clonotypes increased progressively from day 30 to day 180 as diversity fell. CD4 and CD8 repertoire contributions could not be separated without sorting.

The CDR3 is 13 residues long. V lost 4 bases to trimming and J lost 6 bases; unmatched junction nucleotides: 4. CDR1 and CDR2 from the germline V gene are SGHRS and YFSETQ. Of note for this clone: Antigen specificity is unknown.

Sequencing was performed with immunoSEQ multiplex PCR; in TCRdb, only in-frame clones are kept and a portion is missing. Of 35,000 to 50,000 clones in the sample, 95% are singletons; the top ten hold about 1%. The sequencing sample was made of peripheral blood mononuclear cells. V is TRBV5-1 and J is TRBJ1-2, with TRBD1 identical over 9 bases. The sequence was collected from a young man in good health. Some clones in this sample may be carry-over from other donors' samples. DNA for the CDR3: TGCGCCAGCAGCCTCGGGACAGGGAATGGCTACACCTTC. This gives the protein CASSLGTGNGYTF.